The entry below gives a single T cell receptor (beta chain) sequence along with its context. Its antigen is not known. V shed 5 bases and J shed 6 bases, with 13 bases lying between them. Germline V gene data show CDR1 as SQVTM and CDR2 as ANQGSEA. The length of the CDR3 is 12 residues. The record originates from a study of lymphopenia after photon versus proton radiotherapy. Study outcomes and limitations: Proton therapy kept repertoires fairly stable, unlike photons, which gained effector/memory cells. Survival link was tested only in deceased patients; proton benefit remains a possibility. Oligoclonal CD8+ Temra expansion after nadir drove photon patients' diversity drop. Post-nadir TCR diversity decline inversely tracked overall survival among those who died.

Clones were sequenced by immunoSEQ multiplex PCR, and TCRdb holds only the in-frame ones, with some missing. The sample lists under 20,000 clones, more than 85% seen once, with 1.7% in the top ten. The chain combines TRBV29-1 with TRBJ1-2; D perhaps matches TRBD1 (5 bases). Here the sequenced sample was peripheral blood, taken from a patient treated with photon-based radiotherapy. The sequence derives from a middle-aged woman with cholangiocarcinoma. CDR3 sequence: CSVRDGEDGYTF. The CDR3 DNA reads as TGCAGCGTTCGGGACGGGGAGGATGGCTACACCTTC.